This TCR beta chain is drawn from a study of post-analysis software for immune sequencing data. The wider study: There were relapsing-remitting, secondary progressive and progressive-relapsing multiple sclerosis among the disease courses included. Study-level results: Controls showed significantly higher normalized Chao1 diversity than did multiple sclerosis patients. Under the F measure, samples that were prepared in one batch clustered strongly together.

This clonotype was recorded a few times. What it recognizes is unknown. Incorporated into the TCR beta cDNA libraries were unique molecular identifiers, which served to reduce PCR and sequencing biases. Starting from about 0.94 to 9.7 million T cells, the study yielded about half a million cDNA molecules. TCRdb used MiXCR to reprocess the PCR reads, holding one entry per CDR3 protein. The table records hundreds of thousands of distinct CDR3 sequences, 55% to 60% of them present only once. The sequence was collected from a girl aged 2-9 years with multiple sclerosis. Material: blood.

CDR3 amino acids: CSVGAAGGLTDTQYF. In nucleotides, the CDR3 is TGCAGCGTTGGGGCGGCAGGGGGTTTGACAGATACGCAGTATTTT. This sequence joins TRBV29-1 and TRBJ2-3, with TRBD1 matching 7 bases. The CDR3 is 15 residues long. Losses at the gene ends were 4 bases for V and 3 bases for J; bases not matched to a gene: 10. Germline values: CDR1 SQVTM, CDR2 ANQGSEA.